The 10 T cell receptor beta chains below come from one sample, sequenced in a study of OX40 agonist ivuxolimab in advanced cancers. Sequenced by immunoSEQ multiplex PCR; TCRdb stores in-frame clones only, minus some. Counted here are about 79,000 clones, 90% occurring once; the ten biggest clones make up 0.33%. Here the sequenced sample was CD4+ or CD8+ T cells sorted from blood, taken in a trial of the OX40 agonist ivuxolimab. Receptors were obtained from an adult with an advanced solid tumor such as melanoma, head and neck, liver or kidney cancer.

The gene calls are TRBV7-2 and TRBJ1-6; D is uncertain. The CDR3 is made up of 16 amino acids. V dropped 3 bases and J dropped 13 bases, with 22 bases sitting between them. CDR1 is SGHTA and CDR2 is FQGNSA in the germline V gene. The CDR3 sequence is CASSFRRSGQASPLHF. The CDR3 DNA follows: TGTGCCAGCAGCTTTAGAAGGTCGGGCCAGGCGTCGCCCCTCCACTTT.

This clone was observed a single time. The J gene is TRBJ1-4, the V gene TRBV5-1, with D possibly being TRBD1 (6 bases). Trimming took off 1 base at V and 5 bases at J, with 9 bases between the two ends. This CDR3 comprises 14 residues. Germline lookup yields CDR1 SGHRS and CDR2 YFSETQ. The CDR3 loop reads CASSLSQGNEKLFF. The DNA for the CDR3 is TGCGCCAGCAGCTTGAGTCAGGGGAATGAAAAACTGTTTTTT.

The chain couples TRBV7-6 to TRBJ2-1, with D possibly matching TRBD1 (6 bases). V was trimmed by 5 bases and J by 4 bases, leaving 15 bases between them. This CDR3 comprises 15 residues. Per the germline V gene, CDR1 is SGHVS and CDR2 is FNYEAQ. Here the CDR3 DNA reads TGTGCCAGCAGCCGGACAGTAGACCCATACAATGAGCAGTTCTTC. Protein sequence: CASSRTVDPYNEQFF.

The chain joins TRBV25-1 to TRBJ2-5, with 12 bases lining up with TRBD1. Germline-derived CDR1 and CDR2 are MGHDK and SYGVNS. The CDR3 loop spans 15 amino acids. J gave up 4 bases and V 7 bases, and 7 bases lay outside the gene matches. In DNA, the CDR3 is TGTGCCAGCATAGAAGGGACAGGGGGCTTAGAGACCCAGTACTTC. Amino acid sequence: CASIEGTGGLETQYF.

This clone is a singleton in its sample. J is TRBJ2-1 and V is TRBV19, with 10 bases fitting TRBD2. From germline, CDR1 is LNHDA and CDR2 SQIVND (reference sequence). With V trimmed by 7 bases and J by 4 bases, 22 bases remained unmatched. This CDR3 contains 20 residues. In nucleotides, the CDR3 is TGTGCCAGTATTTCCGACCACGGGCCGTTGGGACTAGCGAGTTACAATGAGCAGTTCTTC. As protein: CASISDHGPLGLASYNEQFF.

V gene TRBV5-6 combines with J gene TRBJ1-3; 8 bases align to TRBD1. CDR3 length: 19 amino acids. The junction had 15 bases not matched to a gene; V was cut back by 4 bases and J by 0 bases. Looked up from germline, CDR1 is SGHDT and CDR2 is YYEEEE. The CDR3: CASSHRDRFLLSSGNTIYF. In DNA form, the CDR3 reads TGTGCCAGCAGCCATCGGGACAGGTTCTTGTTAAGCTCTGGAAACACCATATATTTT.

This chain links TRBV6-1 with TRBJ2-3; D assignment may be TRBD1 or TRBD2 (5 bases each). V lost 4 bases and J 3 bases, leaving 14 bases between the germline ends. This CDR3 is 15 amino acids long. Germline CDR1 MNHNS, CDR2 SASEGT. The CDR3: CASSVPRWGTDTQYF. Written as DNA, the CDR3 is TGTGCCAGCAGTGTTCCCAGGTGGGGGACAGATACGCAGTATTTT.

The genes are TRBV19 and TRBJ2-3; 11 nucleotides match TRBD2. CDR3 length: 13 amino acids. Germline lookup yields CDR1 LNHDA and CDR2 SQIVND (reference sequence). V trimming: 10 bases; J trimming: 5 bases; junction bases outside the gene matches: 5. The CDR3, as DNA: TGTGCCACCAAGACTAGCGGGGTAGATACGCAGTATTTT. It is translated as CATKTSGVDTQYF.

This clone is a singleton in its sample. The J gene is TRBJ2-5, the V gene TRBV28; TRBD1 matches at 8 bases. V dropped 5 bases and J dropped 5; count of bases not matched to a gene: 10. This CDR3 has 15 residues. CDR1 and CDR2 from the germline V gene are MDHEN and SYDVKM. The CDR3 coding sequence is TGTGCCAGCAGTAATGACAGGGGAAGTAGGGAGACCCAGTACTTC. This gives the protein CASSNDRGSRETQYF.

Worth noting for this clone: The DNA is left out, because the CDR3 cannot be placed on it with certainty; the CDR3 is given as TCRdb lists it. This chain connects TRBV28 to TRBJ1-1. Looked up from germline, CDR1 is MDHEN and CDR2 is SYDVKM. The CDR3 comprises 15 residues, both ends counted. Here the CDR3 reads CASSSSTLGNTEAFF.